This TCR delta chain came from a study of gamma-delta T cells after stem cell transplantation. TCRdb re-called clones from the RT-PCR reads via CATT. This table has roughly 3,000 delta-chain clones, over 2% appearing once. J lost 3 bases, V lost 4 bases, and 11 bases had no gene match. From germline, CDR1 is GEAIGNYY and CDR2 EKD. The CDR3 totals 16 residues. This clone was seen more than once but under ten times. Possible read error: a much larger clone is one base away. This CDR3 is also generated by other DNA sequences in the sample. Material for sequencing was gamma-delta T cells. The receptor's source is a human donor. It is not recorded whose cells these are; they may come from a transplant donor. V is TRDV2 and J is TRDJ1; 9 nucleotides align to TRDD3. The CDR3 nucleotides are TGTGCCTGTGATTCGGCTGGGGGATTAAGGGCCGATAAACTCATCTTT. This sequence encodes CACDSAGGLRADKLIF.